This T cell receptor (beta chain) was identified in a study of control samples from healthy donors and cancer patients. TCRdb keeps only in-frame clones here, not all; method: immunoSEQ multiplex PCR. The sample holds 70,000 to 75,000 clones, around 93% seen once. Sequencing was performed on blood. The clonotype comes from a woman aged 25 to 39 in good health.

The CDR3 DNA reads TGTGCCAGCAGCACCGGCCTTCTAGACAGTGAGCAGTTCTTC. Translation gives CASSTGLLDSEQFF. The chain employs TRBV7-9 and TRBJ2-1, with D tentatively TRBD1 (5 bases). Trimming stripped 5 bases from V and 9 bases from J, with 17 bases between. There are 14 residues in the CDR3. In germline, CDR1 is SEHNR, CDR2 FQNEAQ (reference sequence).